A single sample gave rise to the 26 T cell receptor beta chains below, sequenced in a study of shared clonotypes between healthy human individuals. Libraries were prepared by immunoSEQ multiplex PCR; TCRdb keeps only in-frame clonotypes and omits some of them. The sample records under 1,900,000 clones, around 98.5% being singletons. Sequencing input: naive CD4+ T cells sorted from blood. Subset specified: CD45RA+ positively selected. These receptors all come from a man aged 30 to 45 in good health.

The chain combines TRBV5-1 with TRBJ2-1, with 12 bases fitting TRBD1. Germline V gene lookup returns CDR1 SGHRS and CDR2 YFSETQ. The CDR3 has 16 residues. V shed 6 bases, J shed 7 bases, and the junction held 11 bases outside the gene matches. CDR3: CASNPSGTGGWNEQFF. The CDR3 region has the DNA TGCGCCAGCAACCCATCCGGGACAGGGGGCTGGAATGAGCAGTTCTTC.

The rearrangement uses TRBV7-9 and TRBJ2-7; no clear D. Between the trimmed V and J ends, which lost 6 bases and 2 bases, there was a span of 8 bases. This CDR3 comprises 12 residues. Germline-derived CDR1 and CDR2 are SEHNR and FQNEAQ (reference sequence). In DNA form, the CDR3 reads TGTGCCAGCAGTCATAATACCTACGAGCAGTACTTC. It yields the protein CASSHNTYEQYF.

The chain carries TRBV6-5 and TRBJ1-5; no reliable D call. CDR1 and CDR2 (germline): MNHEY, SVGAGI. With 6 bases removed from V and 7 bases from J, the gap between germline ends came to 19 bases. The CDR3 consists of 15 residues. The CDR3 loop is CASRRLGGRDQPQHF. CDR3 sequence (DNA): TGTGCCAGCAGGCGGCTAGGAGGGAGAGACCAGCCCCAGCATTTT.

The V gene is TRBV5-5, the J gene TRBJ2-7; D unresolved. CDR3 length: 11 residues. Trimming pared 0 bases from V and 6 bases from J, leaving 4 bases between. CDR1 SGHKS and CDR2 YYEKEE come from the germline V gene (reference sequence). The CDR3 here is CASSLAIEQYF. CDR3 in DNA: TGTGCCAGCAGCTTGGCAATCGAGCAGTACTTC.

This clone was recorded once. The chain combines TRBV5-1 with TRBJ2-2; tentative D call: TRBD2 (6 bases). Germline V gene lookup returns CDR1 SGHRS and CDR2 YFSETQ. Deletions cut 3 bases from V and 5 bases from J, with 14 bases between. This CDR3 is 15 amino acids long. The DNA of the CDR3 is TGCGCCAGCAGCTATCTCGGAGGAGGGACCGGGGAGCTGTTTTTT. Protein sequence: CASSYLGGGTGELFF.

This clone showed up just once. V is TRBV9 and J is TRBJ2-3; 8 positions agree with TRBD1. The J segment lost 2 bases and the V segment lost 3 bases, leaving 11 bases of the junction unmatched. In germline, CDR1 is SGDLS, CDR2 YYNGEE. The CDR3 extends over 17 amino acids. The CDR3 here is CASSGVRGRPHTDTQYF. DNA of the CDR3: TGTGCCAGCAGCGGAGTCAGGGGGCGCCCCCACACAGATACGCAGTATTTT.

This sequence joins TRBV19 and TRBJ2-7; D perhaps matches TRBD2 (6 bases). Germline V gene lookup returns CDR1 LNHDA and CDR2 SQIVND (reference sequence). The V end lost 3 bases, the J end lost 0 bases, and 12 bases lay between the germline ends. This CDR3 contains 15 residues. The CDR3, as DNA: TGTGCCAGTAGTATGGTAGCGGATGGCTCCTACGAGCAGTACTTC. As protein: CASSMVADGSYEQYF.

The rearrangement uses TRBV7-2 and TRBJ2-1; D may be TRBD1 or TRBD2 (5 bases each). V lost 6 bases and J 11 bases, leaving 20 bases between the germline ends. The CDR3 extends over 14 amino acids. The germline gives CDR1 SGHTA, CDR2 FQGNSA. The CDR3, as DNA: TGTGCCAGCAGTTCGGGGAGAGGCAAGGGACAGCAGTTCTTC. Translation gives CASSSGRGKGQQFF. The whole variable domain, filled in from reference TRBV7-2 and TRBJ2-1, reads GAGVSQSPSNKVTEKGKDVELRCDPISGHTALYWYRQSLGQGLEFLIYFQGNSAPDKSGLPSDRFSAERTGGSVSTLTIQRTQQEDSAVYLCASSSGRGKGQQFFGPGTRLTVL.

The V gene is TRBV28, the J gene TRBJ2-7, with 12 bases fitting TRBD2. The junction had 3 bases not matched to a gene; V was cut back by 1 base and J by 2 bases. Per the germline V gene, CDR1 is MDHEN and CDR2 is SYDVKM. The length of the CDR3 is 16 residues. This CDR3 reads CASSLFSSGRAYEQYF. The CDR3 DNA reads TGTGCCAGCAGTTTATTCTCTAGCGGGAGGGCCTACGAGCAGTACTTC.

This chain connects TRBV11-2 to TRBJ2-1, with 7 nucleotides matching TRBD2. The trim removed 10 bases at V and 0 bases at J, leaving 3 bases unmatched. The CDR3 totals 13 residues. The germline gives CDR1 SGHAT, CDR2 FQNNGV. The chain's CDR3 is CATGGSSYNEQFF. The CDR3, as DNA: TGTGCCACCGGGGGGAGCTCCTACAATGAGCAGTTCTTC.

This clone has a single count. The chain uses TRBV9 and TRBJ2-2; 8 bases fit TRBD2. Losses at the gene ends were 4 bases for V and 2 bases for J; bases not matched to a gene: 13. Germline V gene sequence: CDR1 SGDLS, CDR2 YYNGEE. The CDR3 has 18 residues. CDR3 loop: CASSTVPLAALNTGELFF. The CDR3 coding sequence is TGTGCCAGCAGCACCGTCCCACTAGCGGCGTTAAACACCGGGGAGCTGTTTTTT.

V is TRBV30 and J is TRBJ1-2, with TRBD1 as a possible D gene (5 bases). V lost 0 bases and J 4 bases, leaving 12 bases between the germline ends. Germline CDR1 is GTSNPN and CDR2 is SVGIG (reference sequence). This CDR3 has 14 residues. CDR3 loop: CAWSVLGQGYGYTF. DNA for the CDR3: TGTGCCTGGAGTGTACTGGGGCAGGGCTATGGCTACACCTTC.

The chain recombines TRBV28 with TRBJ2-3; the D is unclear. With 6 bases removed from V and 3 bases from J, the gap between germline ends came to 7 bases. The CDR3 has 12 amino acids. Germline V gene data show CDR1 as MDHEN and CDR2 as SYDVKM. The CDR3 protein is CASRSETDTQYF. The CDR3 bases are TGTGCCAGCAGATCGGAGACAGATACGCAGTATTTT.

The chain employs TRBV5-4 and TRBJ1-3; 7 bases are shared with TRBD1. The CDR3 length is 17 residues. From germline, CDR1 is SGHNT and CDR2 YYREEE (reference sequence). Trimming removed 0 bases from V and 2 bases from J; junction bases left unmatched: 8. The CDR3 reads CASSLGKGQNTGNTIYF. CDR3 DNA sequence: TGTGCCAGCAGCTTGGGAAAGGGACAGAACACTGGAAACACCATATATTTT.

This chain joins TRBV30 and TRBJ2-5; TRBD1 matches at 7 bases. This CDR3 comprises 13 residues. CDR1 is GTSNPN, CDR2 SVGIG, per germline (reference sequence). J was trimmed by 3 bases and V by 4 bases; bases with no gene match: 5. CDR3 loop: CAWIDRAKETQYF. CDR3 in DNA: TGTGCCTGGATTGACAGGGCAAAAGAGACCCAGTACTTC.

In the case of this clone: Other DNA sequences in this sample translate to the same CDR3. As DNA, the CDR3 is TGTGCCAGCAGTTTGGGGCGGTTATCCTACGAGCAGTACTTC. This gives the protein CASSLGRLSYEQYF. The chain recombines TRBV28 with TRBJ2-7; possibly TRBD1 for D (5 bases). Trimming cost V 3 bases and J 1 base, with 10 bases left between them. CDR1 and CDR2 from the germline V gene are MDHEN and SYDVKM. The CDR3 is made up of 14 amino acids.

This chain links TRBV15 with TRBJ1-1; TRBD1 matches 9 bases. The CDR3 is 15 amino acids. CDR1 and CDR2 from the germline V gene are LNHNV and YYDKDF (reference sequence). The junction had 3 bases not matched to a gene; V was cut back by 3 bases and J by 1 base. The CDR3 loop reads CATSSPGQGNTEAFF. In DNA, the CDR3 is TGTGCCACCAGCAGCCCGGGACAGGGGAACACTGAAGCTTTCTTT.

The CDR3 DNA reads TGCGCCAGCAGCCAAGAAAAGAATCCAGGGCTGAGCGAGCAGTACTTC. Translation: CASSQEKNPGLSEQYF. The J gene is TRBJ2-7, the V gene TRBV4-1, with a tentative D call TRBD1 (5 bases). The V end lost 0 bases, the J end lost 6 bases, and 18 bases lay between the germline ends. CDR1 is MGHRA, CDR2 YSYEKL, per germline. This CDR3 comprises 16 residues.

This sequence joins TRBV14 and TRBJ2-3; the match to TRBD2 covers 11 bases. This CDR3 is built from 16 residues. V dropped 5 bases and J dropped 4; count of bases not matched to a gene: 8. Germline V gene data show CDR1 as SGHDN and CDR2 as FVKESK. In DNA, the CDR3 is TGTGCCAGCAGCTACATAGCGGGAGGGCTTGCAGATACGCAGTATTTT. Its translation: CASSYIAGGLADTQYF.

The chain joins TRBV6-5 to TRBJ1-3, with 7 bases lining up with TRBD1. Germline CDR1 and CDR2: MNHEY and SVGAGI. V lost 6 bases, J lost 4 bases, and 6 bases stayed unmatched. This CDR3 has 14 residues. DNA for the CDR3: TGTGCCAGCAGCGTCGACAGGGAGGGAAACACCATATATTTT. It encodes CASSVDREGNTIYF.

The V call is TRBV7-8, the J call TRBJ2-2; D possibly uses TRBD1 or TRBD2 (5 bases each). This CDR3 spans 16 amino acids. V lost 9 bases, J lost 2 bases, and 19 bases lay in between. Germline V lookup: CDR1 SGHVS, CDR2 FQNEAQ. The CDR3 protein is CASPLEGFINTGELFF. In DNA, the CDR3 is TGTGCCAGTCCCCTAGAGGGGTTTATCAACACCGGGGAGCTGTTTTTT.

This chain uses TRBV9 with TRBJ2-2; no reliable D call. In germline, CDR1 is SGDLS, CDR2 YYNGEE. V was cut by 0 bases and J by 4 bases, with 10 bases left in between. The CDR3 sequence is 15 residues long. CDR3 sequence (DNA): TGTGCCAGCAGCGTAGACGGGCCGTCCACCGGGGAGCTGTTTTTT. Protein: CASSVDGPSTGELFF.

The chain joins TRBV27 to TRBJ2-7; 9 bases line up with TRBD1. The ends lost 5 bases at V and 2 bases at J; junction bases unmatched: 7. Germline V gene data show CDR1 as MNHEY and CDR2 as SMNVEV (reference sequence). CDR3 size: 15 residues. Written as DNA, the CDR3 is TGTGCCAGCAGTCCGGGACAGGGTTTCCCCTACGAGCAGTACTTC. It codes for CASSPGQGFPYEQYF.

The V and J genes are TRBV5-1 and TRBJ2-5; 15 bases map to TRBD2. There are 16 residues in the CDR3. Trimming at V came to 4 bases and at J to 4 bases, leaving 5 bases not matched to a gene. From germline, CDR1 is SGHRS and CDR2 YFSETQ. CDR3 DNA sequence: TGCGCCAGCAGCGCTTCGGGACTAGCGGGAGGAGAGACCCAGTACTTC. This translates into CASSASGLAGGETQYF.

The chain has TRBV11-2 and TRBJ2-1; a weak D match, TRBD2 (6 bases). Trimming removed 1 base from V and 7 bases from J, with 20 bases in between. The germline V gene encodes CDR1 SGHAT and CDR2 FQNNGV. The CDR3 has 17 amino acids. The CDR3 spells CASSLAPGTSVGNEQFF. The CDR3 bases are TGTGCCAGCAGCTTAGCCCCCGGGACTTCGGTGGGGAATGAGCAGTTCTTC.

V gene TRBV9 combines with J gene TRBJ2-1; TRBD2 agrees at 7 bases. The CDR3 sequence is 16 residues long. Unmatched junction bases numbered 11, after V lost 4 bases and J lost 4 bases. Germline loops: CDR1 SGDLS, CDR2 YYNGEE. CDR3 residues: CASSPTLGGYYNEQFF. CDR3 nucleotides: TGTGCCAGCAGCCCAACCCTGGGAGGGTATTACAATGAGCAGTTCTTC.